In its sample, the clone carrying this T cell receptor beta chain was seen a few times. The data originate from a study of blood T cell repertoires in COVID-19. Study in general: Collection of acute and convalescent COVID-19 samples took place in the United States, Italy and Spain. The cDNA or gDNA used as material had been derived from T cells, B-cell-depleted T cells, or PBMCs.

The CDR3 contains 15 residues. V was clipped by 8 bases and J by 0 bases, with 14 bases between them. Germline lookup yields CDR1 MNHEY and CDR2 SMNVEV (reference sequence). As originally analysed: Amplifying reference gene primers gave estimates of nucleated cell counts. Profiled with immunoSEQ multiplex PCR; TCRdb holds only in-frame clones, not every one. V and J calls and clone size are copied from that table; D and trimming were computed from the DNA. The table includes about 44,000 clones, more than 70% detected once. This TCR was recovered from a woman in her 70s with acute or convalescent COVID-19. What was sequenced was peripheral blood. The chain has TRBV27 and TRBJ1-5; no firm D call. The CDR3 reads CASAYGAYSNQPQHF. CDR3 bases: TGTGCCAGCGCTTACGGAGCTTATAGCAATCAGCCCCAGCATTTT.